This record covers a single TCR beta chain. The sample comes from a study of memory CD4+ T cells and cytomegalovirus serostatus. Single viable CD3+CD4+CD8-CD45RO+ cells were sorted as the memory CD4+ T cells. CMV serostatus came from serum IgG against pp150, pp28, p38, p52. The method was immunoSEQ multiplex PCR; TCRdb's version includes in-frame clones alone and lacks a portion of them. This sample has tens of thousands of clones; over 70% occur once, and the top ten carry less than 0.6%. The TCR sequence derives from an adult in good health and CMV-seronegative. The sample was memory CD4+ T cells from blood.

The CDR3 loop is CASSLDSNEQFF. For the CDR3, the DNA is TGTGCCAGCAGCTTAGACTCCAATGAGCAGTTCTTC. The chain has TRBV7-2 and TRBJ2-1; D remains ambiguous. The germline gives CDR1 SGHTA, CDR2 FQGNSA. Trimming shortened V by 1 base and J by 6 bases, and 4 bases separated the two germline ends. This CDR3 comprises 12 residues.